This T cell receptor (beta chain) derives from a study of graft-versus-host responses after intestinal transplantation. On the study more broadly: Transplants given to recipients were multivisceral, liver-intestinal, or isolated intestinal. Anti-thymocyte globulin served as induction for all recipients, who then took tacrolimus and steroids for roughly 3 years. Study results and caveats: Peak circulating GvH clone levels were associated with early post-transplant HvG declines. Analysis identified GvH clones in recipient marrow, with some appearing first in ileum or blood.

A word on this clone: Its antigen is not known.

The germline CDR1 and CDR2 sequences are SEHNR and FQNEAQ (reference sequence). With V trimmed by 5 bases and J by 4 bases, 8 bases remained unmatched. This CDR3 is built from 15 residues. The assay was immunoSEQ multiplex PCR, and TCRdb's table has in-frame clones only and misses some. The table includes 85,000 to 130,000 clones, about 90% detected once. V is TRBV7-9 and J is TRBJ2-5; 9 nucleotides line up with TRBD1. Sequences were derived from unstimulated CD4+ T cells sorted from spleen or lymph node cells, sampled before intestinal transplant. The sequence derives from a human donor who received an intestinal transplant. Here the CDR3 DNA reads TGTGCCAGCAGCCCTGGGACAGGGAGAGGAGAGACCCAGTACTTC. This sequence encodes CASSPGTGRGETQYF.